The source of this T cell receptor beta chain is a study of cytomegalovirus exposure and HLA in healthy donors. General study points: The study listed under 200 cytomegalovirus-associated TCR beta chains. Reported results showed that the classifier diagnosed cytomegalovirus status with high specificity and sensitivity. For most subjects, TCR beta sequences were reported to predict HLA-A and HLA-B alleles with accuracy. Later analysis demonstrated an association between a missense DCLRE1C variant and TCR beta V- and J-gene trimming.

Comments on this clone: Its antigen remains unknown.

A multiplex PCR was run with 60 Vbeta primers and 13 Jbeta primers. Clones were read by immunoSEQ multiplex PCR, and TCRdb kept only the in-frame ones, dropping some. The sample contains about 120,000 clones, 65% to 75% of which appear only once. The CDR3 spans 11 residues. CDR1 is SGHTA, CDR2 FQGNSA, per germline. Trimming left V 4 bases short and J 8 bases short, with 8 bases between. This TCR was recovered from a man aged 25-40 years in good health and CMV-seropositive. Sample: PBMCs. This chain connects TRBV7-2 to TRBJ1-2, with D uncertain. The CDR3 region has the DNA TGTGCCAGCAGCTCACGAGAAGGCTACACCTTC. Translating gives CASSSREGYTF.